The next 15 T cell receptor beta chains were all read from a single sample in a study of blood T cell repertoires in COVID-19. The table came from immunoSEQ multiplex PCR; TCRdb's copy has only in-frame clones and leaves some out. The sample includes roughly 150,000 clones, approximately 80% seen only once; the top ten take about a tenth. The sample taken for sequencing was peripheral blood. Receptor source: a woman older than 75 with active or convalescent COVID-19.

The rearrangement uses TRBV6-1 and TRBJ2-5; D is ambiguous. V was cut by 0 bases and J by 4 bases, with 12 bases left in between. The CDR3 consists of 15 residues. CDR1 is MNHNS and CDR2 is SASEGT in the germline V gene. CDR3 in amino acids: CASSEALGRRETQYF. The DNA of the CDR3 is TGTGCCAGCAGTGAAGCGCTCGGCAGGCGAGAGACCCAGTACTTC.

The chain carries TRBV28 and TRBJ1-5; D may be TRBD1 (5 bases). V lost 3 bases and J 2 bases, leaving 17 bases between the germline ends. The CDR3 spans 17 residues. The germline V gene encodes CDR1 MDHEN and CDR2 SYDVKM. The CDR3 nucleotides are TGTGCCAGCAGTTTGGTGCCAGGGATAGGGCGCAATCAGCCCCAGCATTTT. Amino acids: CASSLVPGIGRNQPQHF.

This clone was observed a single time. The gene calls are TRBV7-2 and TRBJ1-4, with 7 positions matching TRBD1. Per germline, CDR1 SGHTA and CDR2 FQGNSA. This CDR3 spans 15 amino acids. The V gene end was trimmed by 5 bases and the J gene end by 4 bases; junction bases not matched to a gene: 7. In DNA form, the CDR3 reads TGTGCCAGCAGCCGGGACAGCTCTTTTAATGAAAAACTGTTTTTT. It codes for CASSRDSSFNEKLFF. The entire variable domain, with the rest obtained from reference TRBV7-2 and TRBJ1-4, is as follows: GAGVSQSPSNKVTEKGKDVELRCDPISGHTALYWYRQSLGQGLEFLIYFQGNSAPDKSGLPSDRFSAERTGGSVSTLTIQRTQQEDSAVYLCASSRDSSFNEKLFFGSGTQLSVL.

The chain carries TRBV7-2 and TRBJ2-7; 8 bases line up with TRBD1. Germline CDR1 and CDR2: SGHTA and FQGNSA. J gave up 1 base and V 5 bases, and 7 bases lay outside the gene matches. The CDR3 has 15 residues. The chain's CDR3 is CASSQEGTGSYEQYF. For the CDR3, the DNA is TGTGCCAGCAGCCAAGAAGGGACAGGTTCCTACGAGCAGTACTTC. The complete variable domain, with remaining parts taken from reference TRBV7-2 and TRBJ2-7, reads GAGVSQSPSNKVTEKGKDVELRCDPISGHTALYWYRQSLGQGLEFLIYFQGNSAPDKSGLPSDRFSAERTGGSVSTLTIQRTQQEDSAVYLCASSQEGTGSYEQYFGPGTRLTVT.

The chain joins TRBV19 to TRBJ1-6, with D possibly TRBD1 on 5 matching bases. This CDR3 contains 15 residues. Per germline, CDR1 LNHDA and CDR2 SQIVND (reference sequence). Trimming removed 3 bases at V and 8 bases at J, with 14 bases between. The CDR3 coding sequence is TGTGCCAGTAGTATCAGGGATAGGGTTGATTCACCCCTCCACTTT. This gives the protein CASSIRDRVDSPLHF.

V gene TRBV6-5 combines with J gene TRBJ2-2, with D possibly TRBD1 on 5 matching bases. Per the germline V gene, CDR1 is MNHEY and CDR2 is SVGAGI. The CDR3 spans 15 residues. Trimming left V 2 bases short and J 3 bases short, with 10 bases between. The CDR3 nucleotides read TGTGCCAGCAGTTACACCACAGGTTACACCGGGGAGCTGTTTTTT. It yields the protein CASSYTTGYTGELFF.

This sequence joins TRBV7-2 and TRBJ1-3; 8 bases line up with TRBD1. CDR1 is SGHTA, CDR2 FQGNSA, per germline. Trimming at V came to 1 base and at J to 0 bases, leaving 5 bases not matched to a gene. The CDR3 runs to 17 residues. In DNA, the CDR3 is TGTGCCAGCAGCTTAGAGGGACAGGCCTTCTCTGGAAACACCATATATTTT. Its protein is CASSLEGQAFSGNTIYF.

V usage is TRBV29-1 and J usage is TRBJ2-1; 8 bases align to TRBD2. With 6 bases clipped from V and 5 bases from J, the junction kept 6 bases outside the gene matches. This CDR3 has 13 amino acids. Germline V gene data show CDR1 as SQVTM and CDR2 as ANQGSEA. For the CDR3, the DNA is TGCAGCGTCGGGGGGGGGACACACAATGAGCAGTTCTTC. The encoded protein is CSVGGGTHNEQFF.

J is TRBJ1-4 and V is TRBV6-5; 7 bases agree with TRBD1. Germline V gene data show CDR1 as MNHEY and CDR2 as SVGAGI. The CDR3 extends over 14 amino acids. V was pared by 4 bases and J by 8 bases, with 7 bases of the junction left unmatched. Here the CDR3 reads CASSWTRQGEKLFF. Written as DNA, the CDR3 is TGTGCCAGCAGTTGGACCCGACAGGGCGAAAAACTGTTTTTT.

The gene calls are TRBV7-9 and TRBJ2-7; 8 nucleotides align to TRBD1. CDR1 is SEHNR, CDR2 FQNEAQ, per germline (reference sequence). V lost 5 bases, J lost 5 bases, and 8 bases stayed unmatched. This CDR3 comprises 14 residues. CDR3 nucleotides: TGTGCCAGCAGCCCAAAGGACAGGGAAGACGAGCAGTACTTC. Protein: CASSPKDREDEQYF.

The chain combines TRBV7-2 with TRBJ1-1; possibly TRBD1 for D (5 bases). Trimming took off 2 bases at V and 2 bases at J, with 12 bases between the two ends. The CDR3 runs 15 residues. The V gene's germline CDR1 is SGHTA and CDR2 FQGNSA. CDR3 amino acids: CASSLFSGINTEAFF. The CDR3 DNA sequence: TGTGCCAGCAGCTTATTCTCAGGGATCAACACTGAAGCTTTCTTT.

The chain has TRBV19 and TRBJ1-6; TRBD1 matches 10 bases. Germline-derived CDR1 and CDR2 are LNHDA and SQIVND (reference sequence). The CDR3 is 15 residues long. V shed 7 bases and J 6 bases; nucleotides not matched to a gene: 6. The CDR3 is CASNTGTGVNSPLHF. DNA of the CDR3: TGTGCCAGTAACACCGGGACAGGGGTTAATTCACCCCTCCACTTT.

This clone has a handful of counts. The CDR3 nucleotides read TGTGCCAGCAGTGACTCGATGGCGGTTAATGAAAAACTGTTTTTT. Protein product: CASSDSMAVNEKLFF. The chain employs TRBV6-4 and TRBJ1-4; unclear D gene. V lost 0 bases and J lost 4, with 9 bases in between. Germline V gene data show CDR1 as MRHNA and CDR2 as SNTAGT. The CDR3 length is 15 residues.

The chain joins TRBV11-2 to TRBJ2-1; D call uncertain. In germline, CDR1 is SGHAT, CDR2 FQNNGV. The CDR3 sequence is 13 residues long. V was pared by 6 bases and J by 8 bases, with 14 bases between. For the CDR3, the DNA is TGTGCCAGCAGTTACTCAGTGGGCTATGAGCAGTTCTTC. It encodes CASSYSVGYEQFF.

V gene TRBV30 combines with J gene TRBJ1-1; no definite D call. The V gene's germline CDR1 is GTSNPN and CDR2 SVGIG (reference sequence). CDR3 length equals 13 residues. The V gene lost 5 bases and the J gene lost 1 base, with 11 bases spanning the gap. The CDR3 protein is CAWAWAENTEAFF. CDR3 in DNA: TGTGCCTGGGCTTGGGCAGAGAACACTGAAGCTTTCTTT. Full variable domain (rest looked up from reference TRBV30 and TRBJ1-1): SQTIHQWPATLVQPVGSPLSLECTVEGTSNPNLYWYRQAAGRGLQLLFYSVGIGQISSEVPQNLSASRPQDRQFILSSKKLLLSDSGFYLCAWAWAENTEAFFGQGTRLTVV.